These 28 T cell receptor beta chains were all obtained from the same sample, sequenced in a study of T cells in Graves' hyperthyroidism and ophthalmopathy. Amplified regions were TCR beta CDR3 sequences from RNA transcripts. RT-PCR in the first round (using the HTBI primer set) targeted the TCR CDR3. TCRdb independently ran MiXCR on the multiplex PCR reads; one entry per CDR3 protein. The table includes about 350,000 distinct CDR3 sequences, around 13% detected once. The sequenced material came from blood. The origin of the receptors is a woman aged 25 to 39 with Graves' hyperthyroidism.

This clonotype was seen a handful of times. The V gene is TRBV15, the J gene TRBJ2-2; 9 bases line up with TRBD2. CDR3 length equals 16 residues. Germline V CDR1 and CDR2: LNHNV, YYDKDF (reference sequence). Trimming removed 1 base from V and 4 bases from J; junction bases left unmatched: 4. The CDR3 nucleotides are TGTGCCACCAGCAGAGGGCTAGCGGGGCCCACCGGGGAGCTGTTTTTT. Its translation is CATSRGLAGPTGELFF.

The chain uses TRBV30 and TRBJ1-1; maybe TRBD1 (6 bases). V was cut by 7 bases and J by 1 base, with 19 bases left in between. The CDR3 covers 15 residues. Germline CDR1 is GTSNPN and CDR2 is SVGIG (reference sequence). The CDR3 DNA sequence: TGTGCCTCGCTTGGGGGCAGAATGAAGAACACTGAAGCTTTCTTT. It codes for CASLGGRMKNTEAFF.

This clonotype appeared many times. V and J are TRBV7-6 and TRBJ1-5; no clear D gene. V was clipped by 4 bases and J by 1 base, with 14 bases between them. The CDR3 is 16 amino acids. Germline V gives CDR1 SGHVS, CDR2 FNYEAQ. The CDR3 region is CASSWREGGSNQPQHF. The CDR3 DNA sequence: TGTGCCAGCAGCTGGAGGGAGGGTGGGAGCAATCAGCCCCAGCATTTT.

There are many counts of this clonotype. The chain combines TRBV11-3 with TRBJ2-3, with 11 bases fitting TRBD2. Germline CDR1 reads SGHNT; CDR2 reads YENEEA. The CDR3 is 16 amino acids. J was trimmed by 2 bases and V by 2 bases; bases with no gene match: 3. As DNA, the CDR3 is TGTGCCAGCAGCTTAATAGCGGGAGGGACCACAGATACGCAGTATTTT. It codes for CASSLIAGGTTDTQYF.

This clonotype was counted only a few times. The chain carries TRBV19 and TRBJ2-1; 12 bases are shared with TRBD2. Germline V gives CDR1 LNHDA, CDR2 SQIVND (reference sequence). There are 15 residues in the CDR3. J gave up 10 bases and V 3 bases, and 7 bases lay outside the gene matches. The CDR3 region has the DNA TGTGCCAGTAGTATCAGGACTAGCGGGACGGGCGAGCAGTTCTTC. It is translated as CASSIRTSGTGEQFF.

The J gene is TRBJ1-3, the V gene TRBV7-9, with 7 nucleotides matching TRBD1. CDR3 length equals 15 residues. V shed 5 bases, J shed 2 bases, and the junction held 6 bases outside the gene matches. Per the germline V gene, CDR1 is SEHNR and CDR2 is FQNEAQ (reference sequence). In nucleotides, the CDR3 is TGTGCCAGCAGCCCGTCGACAGGGACTGGAAACACCATATATTTT. Protein: CASSPSTGTGNTIYF.

The V and J genes are TRBV6-2 or TRBV6-3 and TRBJ2-5; D is uncertain. V was trimmed by 0 bases and J by 5 bases, leaving 16 bases between them. The germline V gene encodes CDR1 MNHEY and CDR2 SVGEGT. The CDR3 spans 16 residues. CDR3 coding DNA: TGTGCCAGCAGTTACTCTGGGCGGTCCCTCCCGGAGACCCAGTACTTC. This sequence encodes CASSYSGRSLPETQYF.

CDR3 region: CAWAVGTDLGEQFF. The CDR3 DNA follows: TGTGCCTGGGCGGTCGGGACAGATCTTGGTGAGCAGTTCTTC. V gene TRBV30 combines with J gene TRBJ2-1; 7 bases map to TRBD1. Germline V CDR1 and CDR2: GTSNPN, SVGIG (reference sequence). This CDR3 contains 14 residues. The junction had 13 bases not matched to a gene; V was cut back by 5 bases and J by 9 bases.

This clonotype was detected only a few times. The CDR3 sequence: CASANTSGTAYGYTF. The CDR3 DNA sequence: TGTGCCAGCGCTAATACTTCCGGGACAGCCTATGGCTACACCTTC. V gene TRBV18 combines with J gene TRBJ1-2, with 7 bases matching TRBD1. CDR1 and CDR2 (germline): KGHSH, LQKENI. This CDR3 has 15 amino acids. V trimming: 8 bases; J trimming: 4 bases; junction bases outside the gene matches: 13.

This clonotype came up a few times. The V and J genes are TRBV4-3 and TRBJ1-2; 8 positions agree with TRBD1. Trimming at V came to 0 bases and at J to 7 bases, leaving 7 bases not matched to a gene. CDR3 length: 15 amino acids. Germline V gives CDR1 LGHNA, CDR2 YSLEER. The DNA of the CDR3 is TGCGCCAGCAGCCAAGACGACAGGGGCCCTTTTGGCTACACCTTC. Encoded protein: CASSQDDRGPFGYTF.

This clonotype was seen repeatedly, ten times or more. V usage is TRBV6-1 and J usage is TRBJ2-1; 11 positions agree with TRBD2. The trim removed 7 bases at V and 8 bases at J, leaving 10 bases unmatched. Per the germline V gene, CDR1 is MNHNS and CDR2 is SASEGT. This CDR3 is 15 amino acids long. The CDR3 sequence: CASILAGEGRHEQFF. The CDR3 DNA reads TGTGCCAGCATACTAGCGGGAGAGGGTCGGCATGAGCAGTTCTTC.

The chain uses TRBV7-2 and TRBJ2-1; the match to TRBD2 covers 10 bases. J lost 0 bases, V lost 4 bases, and 12 bases had no gene match. Germline V gene sequence: CDR1 SGHTA, CDR2 FQGNSA. The CDR3 has 19 residues. In DNA, the CDR3 is TGTGCCAGCAGCTCACCTGGGCTAGCGGGGGCAAGCTCCTACAATGAGCAGTTCTTC. Translating it yields CASSSPGLAGASSYNEQFF.

This clonotype was detected only a few times. V usage is TRBV9 and J usage is TRBJ2-7; TRBD2 matches 14 bases. Looked up from germline, CDR1 is SGDLS and CDR2 is YYNGEE. The junction had 7 bases not matched to a gene; V was cut back by 0 bases and J by 5 bases. The CDR3 covers 17 residues. Written as DNA, the CDR3 is TGTGCCAGCAGCGTAGCCCCTGGGGGACTAGCGGGAGACGAGCAGTACTTC. Protein product: CASSVAPGGLAGDEQYF.

Comment on this clonotype: This may be a read error: a much more frequent sequence differs by one nucleotide. V gene TRBV20-1 combines with J gene TRBJ2-1, with TRBD1 matching 7 bases. The V and J ends lost 7 bases and 6 bases, in that order; junction bases with no gene match: 6. The germline gives CDR1 DFQATT, CDR2 SNEGSKA (reference sequence). The CDR3 spans 12 residues. This chain's CDR3 is CSGPHRGNEQFF. CDR3 DNA sequence: TGCAGTGGCCCCCACAGGGGCAATGAGCAGTTCTTC.

With regard to this clonotype: A much larger clone lies a single base off, so this may be a read error. This chain joins TRBV6-2 or TRBV6-3 and TRBJ1-5; D gene unclear. This CDR3 is built from 13 residues. Germline assignment: CDR1 MNHEY and CDR2 SVGEGT. CDR3 DNA: TGTCCCAGCAGTCAAGGTCCTAATCAGCCCCAGCATTTT. It is translated as CPSSQGPNQPQHF.

The sample holds many counts of this clonotype. This sequence joins TRBV29-1 and TRBJ1-1; D is unresolved. The V gene lost 0 bases and the J gene lost 2 bases, with 10 bases spanning the gap. The length of the CDR3 is 14 residues. Germline CDR1 and CDR2: SQVTM and ANQGSEA. The CDR3 loop reads CSVEDGHSNTEAFF. CDR3 bases: TGCAGCGTTGAAGATGGTCACTCCAACACTGAAGCTTTCTTT.

The V gene is TRBV29-1, the J gene TRBJ2-7; a possible D gene is TRBD1 (6 bases). The V gene's germline CDR1 is SQVTM and CDR2 ANQGSEA. V gave up 7 bases and J gave up 6 bases, with 19 bases separating them. The CDR3 runs to 13 residues. In nucleotides, the CDR3 is TGCAGCGCCATCCGGGACATTGATTGCGAGCAGTACTTC. Amino acid sequence: CSAIRDIDCEQYF.

This clonotype was found many times. This chain links TRBV6-1 with TRBJ1-3; D is unresolved. CDR3 length: 14 residues. Germline CDR1 and CDR2: MNHNS and SASEGT. With 6 bases removed from V and 5 bases from J, the gap between germline ends came to 14 bases. The CDR3: CASSIDSNRNTIYF. As DNA, the CDR3 is TGTGCCAGCAGCATTGACTCAAACAGAAACACCATATATTTT.

This clonotype was counted at least ten times. This chain links TRBV11-2 with TRBJ2-7, with D possibly TRBD2 on 7 matching bases. CDR1 SGHAT and CDR2 FQNNGV come from the germline V gene. The CDR3 has 16 residues. Trimming left V 1 base short and J 0 bases short, with 13 bases between. CDR3 nucleotides: TGTGCCAGCAGCTTAGGGGGAGGGACAATCTCCTACGAGCAGTACTTC. Translated: CASSLGGGTISYEQYF.

This clonotype was picked up many times. This chain uses TRBV20-1 with TRBJ2-2; no reliable D call. The CDR3 runs 14 residues. CDR1 is DFQATT and CDR2 is SNEGSKA in the germline V gene (reference sequence). The V end lost 0 bases, the J end lost 2 bases, and 7 bases lay between the germline ends. The DNA for the CDR3 is TGCAGTGCTAGAGACCCTTACAACACCGGGGAGCTGTTTTTT. It specifies CSARDPYNTGELFF.

This clonotype showed up many times. For the CDR3, the DNA is TGTGCCAGCAGTTTAATGAACTATGGGACCCAGTACTTC. Translation gives CASSLMNYGTQYF. V and J are TRBV27 and TRBJ2-5; D is undetermined. Trimming cost V 2 bases and J 7 bases, with 11 bases left between them. CDR1 and CDR2 (germline): MNHEY, SMNVEV (reference sequence). The CDR3 consists of 13 residues.

DNA of the CDR3: TGTGCCAGCAGCCCGGGGCGGAACATCATGAACACTGAAGCTTTCTTT. As protein: CASSPGRNIMNTEAFF. The chain has TRBV7-2 and TRBJ1-1, with D tentatively TRBD1 (5 bases). This CDR3 is 16 amino acids long. Germline assignment: CDR1 SGHTA and CDR2 FQGNSA. V lost 5 bases to trimming and J lost 0 bases, with 16 bases between them.

This clonotype has at least ten counts. The V call is TRBV28, the J call TRBJ2-5, with 11 bases aligning to TRBD1. Germline lookup yields CDR1 MDHEN and CDR2 SYDVKM. V shed 3 bases and J 4 bases; nucleotides not matched to a gene: 4. The CDR3 runs 15 residues. In DNA, the CDR3 is TGTGCCAGCAGTTTGCCGGACAGGGGGCGAGAGACCCAGTACTTC. This codes for CASSLPDRGRETQYF.

Comment on this clonotype: At one end the junction does not follow the germline gene, possibly because of a read error. This chain's CDR3 is CAGSVATGTNYGYTF. CDR3 DNA sequence: TGTGCCGGCAGCGTCGCGACAGGGACTAACTATGGCTACACCTTC. The chain has TRBV9 and TRBJ1-2, with 7 nucleotides matching TRBD1. This CDR3 has 15 amino acids. Per the germline V gene, CDR1 is SGDLS and CDR2 is YYNGEE.

This clonotype showed up just a few times. The chain is built from TRBV6-5 and TRBJ2-5, with a tentative D call TRBD2 (6 bases). Trimming left V 2 bases short and J 5 bases short, with 15 bases between. CDR1 is MNHEY, CDR2 SVGAGI, per germline. The CDR3 extends over 15 amino acids. The CDR3: CASSYRGKEGETQYF. The CDR3 coding sequence is TGTGCCAGCAGTTACCGGGGGAAGGAGGGGGAGACCCAGTACTTC.

The chain carries TRBV25-1 and TRBJ1-2; 7 nucleotides line up with TRBD1. The CDR3 length is 14 residues. The germline gives CDR1 MGHDK, CDR2 SYGVNS. With V trimmed by 5 bases and J by 3 bases, 6 bases remained unmatched. CDR3 DNA: TGTGCCAGCAGTAAAGGGGGCGATTACTATGGCTACACCTTC. Protein product: CASSKGGDYYGYTF.

This clonotype came up a few times. The chain carries TRBV3-1 and TRBJ1-2; TRBD1 agrees at 10 bases. The germline V gene has CDR1 LGHDT and CDR2 YNNKEL (reference sequence). With V trimmed by 4 bases and J by 1 base, 3 bases remained unmatched. This CDR3 contains 15 residues. As DNA, the CDR3 is TGTGCCAGCAGCCTGCGGGACAGGGGTAACTATGGCTACACCTTC. Translating it yields CASSLRDRGNYGYTF.

This clonotype was seen a handful of times. The J gene is TRBJ2-5, the V gene TRBV24-1, with D possibly being TRBD2 (5 bases). CDR3 size: 13 residues. The ends were cut back, 4 bases at V and 5 bases at J, with 10 bases in the middle. The germline gives CDR1 KGHDR, CDR2 SFDVKD. The CDR3 nucleotides are TGTGCCACCAGTGAAGCTAGGAGGGAGACCCAGTACTTC. It encodes CATSEARRETQYF.